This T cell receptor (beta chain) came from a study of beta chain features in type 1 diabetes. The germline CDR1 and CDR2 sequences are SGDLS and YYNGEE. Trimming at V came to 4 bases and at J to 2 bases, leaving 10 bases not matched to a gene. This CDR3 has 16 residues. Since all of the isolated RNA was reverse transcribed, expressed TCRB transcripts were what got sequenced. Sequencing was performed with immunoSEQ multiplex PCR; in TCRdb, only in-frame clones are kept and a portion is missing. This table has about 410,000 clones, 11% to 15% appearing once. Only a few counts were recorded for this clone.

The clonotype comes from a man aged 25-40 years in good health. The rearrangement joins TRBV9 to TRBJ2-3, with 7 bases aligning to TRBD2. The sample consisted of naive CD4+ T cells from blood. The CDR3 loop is CASSSSGTIHTDTQYF. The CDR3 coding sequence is TGTGCCAGCAGCTCCTCCGGGACTATACACACAGATACGCAGTATTTT.